The rows below give T cell receptor beta chains drawn from one sample of a study of cytomegalovirus exposure and HLA in healthy donors. Here immunoSEQ multiplex PCR was the method, and the copy in TCRdb shows in-frame clones only, minus some. The data show 110,000 or so clones, about 15% seen once. Sequenced input: PBMCs. The source is a female donor in good health and CMV-seronegative. Both conserved end residues are part of each CDR3. Each record gives: clone size, D gene, J gene, V gene, CDR3 DNA, CDR3 protein. The D gene is left open where the match is weak. Only part of the rows carry a size: once, few, many, or a class if the clone is expanded.

few TRBD1 TRBJ1-2 TRBV18 TGTGCCAGCTCACCAACAGGGGACGGCTACACCTTC CASSPTGDGYTF
NA TRBD2 TRBJ2-2 TRBV5-4 TGTGCCAGCAGCCGGACTAGCGGGAGAGACACCGGGGAGCTGTTTTTT CASSRTSGRDTGELFF
NA TRBD2 TRBJ2-7 TRBV19 TGTGCCAGTAGTATAGTTGCGGGAGGCGACGAGCAGTACTTC CASSIVAGGDEQYF
NA TRBD1 TRBJ1-2 TRBV4-3 TGCGCCAGCAGCCAAGTAGGGGGCAGGGGTCGTTGCTACACCTTC CASSQVGGRGRCYTF
NA TRBD1 TRBJ2-4 TRBV25-1 TGTGCCTCACAACAGGGGCGGGAAAACATTCAGTACTTC CASQQGRENIQYF
few NA TRBJ1-4 TRBV7-2 TGTGCCAGCACCGGAGCCAGAGAAAAACTGTTTTTT CASTGAREKLFF
NA TRBD1 TRBJ1-2 TRBV18 TGTGCCAGCTCACCGGACAGGTCCGTCTATGGCTACACCTTC CASSPDRSVYGYTF
NA TRBD1 TRBJ2-7 TRBV27 TGTGCCAGCAGATTGGGACAGGCCTACGAGCAGTACTTC CASRLGQAYEQYF
few TRBD2 TRBJ2-2 TRBV4-1 TGCGCCAGCAGCCAAGCGTCTAGCGGGGGCAACACCGGGGAGCTGTTTTTT CASSQASSGGNTGELFF
few NA TRBJ1-3 TRBV6-5 TGTGCCAGCAGCACCCCGGGACACCCAAACACCATATATTTT CASSTPGHPNTIYF
NA TRBD1 TRBJ1-2 TRBV14 TGTGCCAGCAGCCAAGAGGCAGGGGGCTATGGCTACACCTTC CASSQEAGGYGYTF
few NA TRBJ2-1 TRBV7-3 TGTGCCAGCAGCTTACCGGGTGACAGCAATGAGCAGTTCTTC CASSLPGDSNEQFF
NA NA TRBJ1-2 TRBV27 TGTGCCAGCAGTTCCGACCTGGGGCGGGGCTACACCTTC CASSSDLGRGYTF
NA NA TRBJ1-6 TRBV15 TGTGCCACCAGCAGATCCCGGGGTAATAATTCACCCCTCCACTTT CATSRSRGNNSPLHF
few NA TRBJ1-5 TRBV4-3 TGCGCCAGCAGCCAAGAAGGGGGGGAGGGACAGCCCCAGCATTTT CASSQEGGEGQPQHF
NA NA TRBJ1-2 TRBV5-6 TGTGCCAGCAGCTTATCAGGGGCAGTCTATGGCTACACCTTC CASSLSGAVYGYTF
NA NA TRBJ2-5 TRBV29-1 TGCAGCGTTTGGCTAAACCGAGGGGAGACCCAGTACTTC CSVWLNRGETQYF
NA TRBD1 TRBJ2-7 TRBV5-6 TGTGCCAGCATCGAACAGGGGAATACATACGAGCAGTACTTC CASIEQGNTYEQYF
few TRBD1 TRBJ1-3 TRBV25-1 TGTGCCAGCAGTGACCCTTGGGACAGGGTTGGAAACACCATATATTTT CASSDPWDRVGNTIYF
NA NA TRBJ2-7 TRBV5-6 TGTGCCAGAAGACCCTTTGGGGAGGAGGGCCCGAACTTC CARRPFGEEGPNF
few NA TRBJ1-5 TRBV25-1 TGTGCCAGCAGTGAGCCAGGTAGCGGGACCCCCCAGCATTTT CASSEPGSGTPQHF
NA NA TRBJ1-4 TRBV7-2 TGTGCCAGCAGCTCCTCGGCGGTACCGGAAAAACTGTTTTTT CASSSSAVPEKLFF
NA TRBD2 TRBJ2-7 TRBV4-3 TGCGCCAGCAGCCAGTTACTAGCGGGAGAGCACGAGCAGTACTTC CASSQLLAGEHEQYF
few NA TRBJ2-7 TRBV5-4 TGTGCCAGCAGCCCCGGGCGGGGGCTGTCCTACGAGCAGTACTTC CASSPGRGLSYEQYF
NA NA TRBJ1-2 TRBV18 TGTGCCAGCTCACCCAGAGACAGCTATGGCTACACCTTC CASSPRDSYGYTF
few TRBD2 TRBJ2-1 TRBV9 TGTGCCAGCAGCACCTCGGGACTAGTGGGCAATGAGCAGTTCTTC CASSTSGLVGNEQFF
NA NA TRBJ2-3 TRBV7-2 TGTGCCAGCAGCGGCTCATGGACAGATACGCAGTATTTT CASSGSWTDTQYF
NA NA TRBJ2-7 TRBV4-1 TGCGCCAGCAGCCAAGCCCCGACAGAACCCTGCGAGCAGTACTTC CASSQAPTEPCEQYF
few NA TRBJ1-5 TRBV25-1 TGTGCCAGCAGTGAAAGAGGGAGGGGGCCCCAGCATTTT CASSERGRGPQHF
once NA TRBJ1-1 TRBV19 TGTGCCAGTAGTATAGGAGCCCACACTGAAGCTTTCTTT CASSIGAHTEAFF
few TRBD2 TRBJ2-7 TRBV10-3 TGTGCCATCAGCGCGGGGGACGAGCAGTACTTC CAISAGDEQYF
NA NA TRBJ1-2 TRBV4-3 TGCGCCAGCAGCCAAGAGACGGGGACACCCAACTATGGCTACACCTTC CASSQETGTPNYGYTF
NA NA TRBJ1-1 TRBV4-3 TGCGCCAGCAGCCAAGACCGGGGGAACACTGAAGCTTTCTTT CASSQDRGNTEAFF
NA NA TRBJ1-6 TRBV7-2 TGTGCCAGCAGCGAGAGGGCGAATAATTCACCCCTCCACTTT CASSERANNSPLHF
once TRBD1 TRBJ2-7 TRBV4-1 TGCGCCAGCAGCCGTTCGGGACAGGGTGCCTACGAGCAGTACTTC CASSRSGQGAYEQYF
few NA TRBJ1-2 TRBV7-2 TGTGCCAGCAGCTTATTTCAGGGATCGGGTGGCTACACCTTC CASSLFQGSGGYTF
NA NA TRBJ2-7 TRBV10-3 TGTGCCATCAGCGGGGAGTGGGACACCTCCTACGAGCAGTACTTC CAISGEWDTSYEQYF
NA NA TRBJ2-5 TRBV4-1 TGCGCCAGCAGCCAAGGGCTAGGCGGGGGCCTTTACCAAGAGACCCAGTACTTC CASSQGLGGGLYQETQYF
few NA TRBJ1-6 TRBV4-1 TGCGCCAGCAGCCCGCAGGGGACGGTTAATTCACCCCTCCACTTT CASSPQGTVNSPLHF
NA TRBD1 TRBJ1-2 TRBV5-1 TGCGCCAGCAGCGGGGGACAGGGGTCTAACTATGGCTACACCTTC CASSGGQGSNYGYTF
few NA TRBJ1-2 TRBV30 TGTGCCTGGAGTGTAATTGGAAGCCCTAGTGGCTACACCTTC CAWSVIGSPSGYTF
NA NA TRBJ1-6 TRBV7-2 TGTGCCAGCAGCTTAGGGACATCCCTCCACTTT CASSLGTSLHF
few NA TRBJ1-6 TRBV7-9 TGTGCCAGCAGCTTAGAGCGGGCCCGGGGGTCACCCCTCCACTTT CASSLERARGSPLHF
few NA TRBJ2-2 TRBV11-2 TGTGCCAGCAGGCAGGGTACATGGACCGGGGAGCTGTTTTTT CASRQGTWTGELFF
NA TRBD2 TRBJ2-2 TRBV5-3 TGTGCCAGAAGCTTGTGGACTAGCGGGGGTGAGAACACCGGGGAGCTGTTTTTT CARSLWTSGGENTGELFF
few NA TRBJ1-4 TRBV4-2 TGTGCCAGCAGCCAAGAAGGACAGCTAAATGAAAAACTGTTTTTT CASSQEGQLNEKLFF